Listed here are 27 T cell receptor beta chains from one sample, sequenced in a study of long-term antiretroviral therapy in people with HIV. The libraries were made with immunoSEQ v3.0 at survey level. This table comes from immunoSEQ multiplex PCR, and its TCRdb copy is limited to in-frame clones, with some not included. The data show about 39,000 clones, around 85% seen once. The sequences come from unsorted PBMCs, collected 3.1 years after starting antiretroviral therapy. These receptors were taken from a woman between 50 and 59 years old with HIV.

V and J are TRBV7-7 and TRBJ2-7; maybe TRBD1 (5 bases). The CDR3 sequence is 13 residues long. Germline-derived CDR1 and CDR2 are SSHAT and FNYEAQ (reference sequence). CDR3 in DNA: TGTGCTACCCAAGATCAGGGTTTAGTCAAGCAGTACTTC. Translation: CATQDQGLVKQYF.

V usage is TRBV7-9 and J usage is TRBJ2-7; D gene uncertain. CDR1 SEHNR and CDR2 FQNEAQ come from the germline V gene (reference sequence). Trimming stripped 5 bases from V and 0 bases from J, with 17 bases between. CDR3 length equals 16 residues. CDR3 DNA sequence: TGTGCCAGCAGCATTAATATGGGGTCTAGCTCCTACGAGCAGTACTTC. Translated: CASSINMGSSSYEQYF.

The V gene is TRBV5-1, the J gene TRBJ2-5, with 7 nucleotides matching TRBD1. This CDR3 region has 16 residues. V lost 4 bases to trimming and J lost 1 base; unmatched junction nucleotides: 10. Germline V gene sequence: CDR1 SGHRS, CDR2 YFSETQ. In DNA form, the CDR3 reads TGCGCCAGCAGCGGATCGGGACAGTCATCCCAAGAGACCCAGTACTTC. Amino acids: CASSGSGQSSQETQYF.

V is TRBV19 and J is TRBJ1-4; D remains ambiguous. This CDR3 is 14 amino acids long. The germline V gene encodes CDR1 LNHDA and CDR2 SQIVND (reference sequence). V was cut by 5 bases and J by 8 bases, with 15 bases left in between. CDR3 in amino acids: CASSSPGQREKLFF. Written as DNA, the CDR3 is TGTGCCAGTAGTTCCCCAGGCCAGCGGGAAAAACTGTTTTTT.

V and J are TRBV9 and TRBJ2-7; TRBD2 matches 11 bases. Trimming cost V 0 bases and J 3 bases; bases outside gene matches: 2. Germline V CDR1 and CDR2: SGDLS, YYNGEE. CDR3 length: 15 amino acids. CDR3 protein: CASSVEGTSGYEQYF. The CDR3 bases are TGTGCCAGCAGCGTAGAGGGGACTAGCGGCTACGAGCAGTACTTC.

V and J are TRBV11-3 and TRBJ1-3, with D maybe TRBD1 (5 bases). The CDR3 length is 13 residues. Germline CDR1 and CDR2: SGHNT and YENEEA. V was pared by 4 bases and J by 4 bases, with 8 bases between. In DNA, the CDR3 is TGTGCCAGCAGCTACCGGGGGGGAAACACCATATATTTT. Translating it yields CASSYRGGNTIYF.

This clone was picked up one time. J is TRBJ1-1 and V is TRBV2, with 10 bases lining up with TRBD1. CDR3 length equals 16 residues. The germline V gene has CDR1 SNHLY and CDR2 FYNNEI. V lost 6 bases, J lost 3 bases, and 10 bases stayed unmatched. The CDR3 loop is CASRSGTGVDDTEAFF. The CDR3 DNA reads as TGTGCCAGCAGGTCCGGGACAGGGGTTGATGACACTGAAGCTTTCTTT.

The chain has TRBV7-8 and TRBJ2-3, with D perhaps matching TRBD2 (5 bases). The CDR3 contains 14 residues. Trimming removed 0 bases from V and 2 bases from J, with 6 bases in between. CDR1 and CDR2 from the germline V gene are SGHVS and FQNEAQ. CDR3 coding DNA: TGTGCCAGCAGCTTAGCGCGGGCCACAGATACGCAGTATTTT. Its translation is CASSLARATDTQYF.

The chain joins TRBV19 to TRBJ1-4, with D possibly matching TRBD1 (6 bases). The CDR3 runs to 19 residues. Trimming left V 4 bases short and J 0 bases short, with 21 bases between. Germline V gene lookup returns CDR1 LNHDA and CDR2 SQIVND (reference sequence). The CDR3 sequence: CASSTSPGAGGATNEKLFF. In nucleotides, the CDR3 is TGTGCCAGTAGTACCTCGCCGGGGGCCGGGGGGGCAACTAATGAAAAACTGTTTTTT.

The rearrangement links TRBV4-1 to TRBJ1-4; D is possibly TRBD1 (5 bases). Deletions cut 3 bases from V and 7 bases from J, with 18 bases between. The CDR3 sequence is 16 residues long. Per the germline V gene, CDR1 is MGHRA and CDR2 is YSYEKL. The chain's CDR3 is CASSQYYRRPIEKLFF. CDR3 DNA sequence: TGCGCCAGCAGCCAGTACTACAGGAGACCTATTGAAAAACTGTTTTTT.

Written as DNA, the CDR3 is TGTGCCAGCAGCTTATTTCCCCCCGGGACACTGAACACCGGGGAGCTGTTTTTT. This sequence encodes CASSLFPPGTLNTGELFF. The chain has TRBV7-3 and TRBJ2-2; maybe TRBD1 (6 bases). The CDR3 loop spans 18 amino acids. CDR1 and CDR2 (germline): SGHTA, FQGTGA. Trimming pared 2 bases from V and 1 base from J, leaving 17 bases between.

The CDR3 here is CASSLDGNDYGYGYTF. The CDR3 DNA follows: TGTGCCAGCAGCTTGGACGGGAATGACTATGGCTATGGCTACACCTTC. The V gene is TRBV13, the J gene TRBJ1-2, with D unresolved. Per the germline V gene, CDR1 is PRHDT and CDR2 is FYEKMQ (reference sequence). V was trimmed by 3 bases and J by 4 bases, leaving 18 bases between them. The CDR3 totals 16 residues.

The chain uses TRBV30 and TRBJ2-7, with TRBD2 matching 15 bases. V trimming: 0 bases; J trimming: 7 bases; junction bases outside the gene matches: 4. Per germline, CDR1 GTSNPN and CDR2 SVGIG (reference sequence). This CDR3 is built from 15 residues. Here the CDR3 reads CAWSVRTSGGGEQYF. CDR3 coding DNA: TGTGCCTGGAGTGTAAGGACTAGCGGGGGGGGAGAGCAGTACTTC.

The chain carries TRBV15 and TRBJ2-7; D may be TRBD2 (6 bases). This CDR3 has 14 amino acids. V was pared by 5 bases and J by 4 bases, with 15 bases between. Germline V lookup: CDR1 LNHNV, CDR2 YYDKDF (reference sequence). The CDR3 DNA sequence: TGTGCCACCAGCCTCCGGGACTGGGGTTACGAGCAGTACTTC. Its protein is CATSLRDWGYEQYF.

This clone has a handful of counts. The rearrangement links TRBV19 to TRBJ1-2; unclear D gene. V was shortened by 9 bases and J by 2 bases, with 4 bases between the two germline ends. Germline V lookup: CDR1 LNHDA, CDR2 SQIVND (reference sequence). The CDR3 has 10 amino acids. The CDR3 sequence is CARPNYGYTF. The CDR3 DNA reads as TGTGCCAGACCAAACTATGGCTACACCTTC.

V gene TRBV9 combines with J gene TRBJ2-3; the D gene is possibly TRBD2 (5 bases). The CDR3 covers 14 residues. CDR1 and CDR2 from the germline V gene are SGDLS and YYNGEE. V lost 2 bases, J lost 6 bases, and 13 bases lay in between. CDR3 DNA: TGTGCCAGCAGCGTGGGTTGGGGAGAGGATACGCAGTATTTT. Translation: CASSVGWGEDTQYF.

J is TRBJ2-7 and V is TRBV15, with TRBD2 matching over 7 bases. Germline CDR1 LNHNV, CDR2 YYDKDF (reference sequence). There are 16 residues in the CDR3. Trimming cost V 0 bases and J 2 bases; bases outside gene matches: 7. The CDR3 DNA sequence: TGTGCCACCAGCAGAGATCGCGGGGGTCTCCCCTACGAGCAGTACTTC. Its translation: CATSRDRGGLPYEQYF.

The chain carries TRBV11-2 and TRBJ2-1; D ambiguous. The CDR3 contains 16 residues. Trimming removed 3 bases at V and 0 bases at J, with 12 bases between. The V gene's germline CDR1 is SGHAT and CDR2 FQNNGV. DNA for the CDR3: TGTGCCAGCAGCTTTCATGCAGGTAGCTCCTACAATGAGCAGTTCTTC. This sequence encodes CASSFHAGSSYNEQFF.

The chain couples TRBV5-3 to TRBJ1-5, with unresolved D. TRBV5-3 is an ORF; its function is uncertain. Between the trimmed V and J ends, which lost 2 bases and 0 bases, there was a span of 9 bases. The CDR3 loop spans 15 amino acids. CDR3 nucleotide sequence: TGTGCCAGAAGCTTAGAGGGCTGTAGCAATCAGCCCCAGCATTTT. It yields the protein CARSLEGCSNQPQHF.

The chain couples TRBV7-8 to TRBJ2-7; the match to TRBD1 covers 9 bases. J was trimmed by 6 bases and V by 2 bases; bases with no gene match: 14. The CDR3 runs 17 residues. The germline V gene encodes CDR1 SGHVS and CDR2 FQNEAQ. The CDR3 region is CASSLSLLGTGSPEQYF. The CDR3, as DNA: TGTGCCAGCAGCTTATCCCTCCTCGGGACAGGGTCTCCCGAGCAGTACTTC. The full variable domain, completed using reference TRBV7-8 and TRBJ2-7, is GAGVSQSPRYKVAKRGQDVALRCDPISGHVSLFWYQQALGQGPEFLTYFQNEAQLDKSGLPSDRFFAERPEGSVSTLKIQRTQQEDSAVYLCASSLSLLGTGSPEQYFGPGTRLTVT.

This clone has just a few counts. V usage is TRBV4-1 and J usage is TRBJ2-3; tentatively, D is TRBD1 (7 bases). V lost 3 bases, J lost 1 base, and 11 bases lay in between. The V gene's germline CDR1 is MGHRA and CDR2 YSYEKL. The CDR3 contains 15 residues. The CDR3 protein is CASSQEGAGTDTQYF. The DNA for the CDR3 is TGCGCCAGCAGCCAGGAGGGGGCCGGCACAGATACGCAGTATTTT.

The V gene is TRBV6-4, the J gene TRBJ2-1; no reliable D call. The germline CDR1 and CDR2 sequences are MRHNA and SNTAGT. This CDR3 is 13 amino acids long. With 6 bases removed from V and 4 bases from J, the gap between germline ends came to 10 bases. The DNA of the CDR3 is TGTGCCAGCAGCGAGCCCCCTTACAATGAGCAGTTCTTC. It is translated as CASSEPPYNEQFF.

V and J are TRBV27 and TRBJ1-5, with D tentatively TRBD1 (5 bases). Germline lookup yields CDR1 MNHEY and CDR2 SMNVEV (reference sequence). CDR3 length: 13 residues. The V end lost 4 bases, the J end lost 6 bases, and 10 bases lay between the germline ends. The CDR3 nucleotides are TGTGCCAGCAGTTACAGGAACGCTCAGCCCCAGCATTTT. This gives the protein CASSYRNAQPQHF.

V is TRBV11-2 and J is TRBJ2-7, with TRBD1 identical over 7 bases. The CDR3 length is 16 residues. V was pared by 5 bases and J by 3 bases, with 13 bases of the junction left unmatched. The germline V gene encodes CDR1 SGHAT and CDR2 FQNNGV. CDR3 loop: CASSPYGGQALYEQYF. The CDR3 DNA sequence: TGTGCCAGCAGCCCTTATGGCGGACAGGCCCTCTACGAGCAGTACTTC. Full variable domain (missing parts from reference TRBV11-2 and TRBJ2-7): EAGVAQSPRYKIIEKRQSVAFWCNPISGHATLYWYQQILGQGPKLLIQFQNNGVVDDSQLPKDRFSAERLKGVDSTLKIQPAKLEDSAVYLCASSPYGGQALYEQYFGPGTRLTVT.

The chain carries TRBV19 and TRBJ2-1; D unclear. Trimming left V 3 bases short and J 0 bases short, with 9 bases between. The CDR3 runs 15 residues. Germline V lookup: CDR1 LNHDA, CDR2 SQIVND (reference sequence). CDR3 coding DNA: TGTGCCAGTAGTATCCAACAGTCCTCCTACAATGAGCAGTTCTTC. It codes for CASSIQQSSYNEQFF.

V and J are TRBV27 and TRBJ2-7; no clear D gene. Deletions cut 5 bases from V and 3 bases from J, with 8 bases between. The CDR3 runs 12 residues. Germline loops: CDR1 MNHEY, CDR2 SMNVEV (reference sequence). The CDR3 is CASSNRVYEQYF. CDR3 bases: TGTGCCAGCAGTAATAGGGTCTACGAGCAGTACTTC.

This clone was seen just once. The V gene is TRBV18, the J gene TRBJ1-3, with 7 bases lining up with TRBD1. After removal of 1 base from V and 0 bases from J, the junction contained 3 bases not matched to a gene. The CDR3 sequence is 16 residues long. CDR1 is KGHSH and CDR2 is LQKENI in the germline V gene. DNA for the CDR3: TGTGCCAGCTCACCACTAAGACAGGGCTCTGGAAACACCATATATTTT. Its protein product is CASSPLRQGSGNTIYF. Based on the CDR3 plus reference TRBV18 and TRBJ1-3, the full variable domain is NAGVMQNPRHLVRRRGQEARLRCSPMKGHSHVYWYRQLPEEGLKFMVYLQKENIIDESGMPKERFSAEFPKEGPSILRIQQVVRGDSAAYFCASSPLRQGSGNTIYFGEGSWLTVV.